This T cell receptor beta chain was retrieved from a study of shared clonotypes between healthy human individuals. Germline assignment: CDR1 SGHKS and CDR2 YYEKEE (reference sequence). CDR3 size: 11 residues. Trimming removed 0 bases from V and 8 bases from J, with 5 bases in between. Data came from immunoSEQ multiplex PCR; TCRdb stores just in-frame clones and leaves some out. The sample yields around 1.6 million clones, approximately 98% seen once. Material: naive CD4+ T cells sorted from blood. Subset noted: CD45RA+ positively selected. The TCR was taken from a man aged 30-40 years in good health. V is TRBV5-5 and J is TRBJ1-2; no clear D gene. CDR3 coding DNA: TGTGCCAGCAGCTTGGGGCCCGGCTACACCTTC. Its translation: CASSLGPGYTF.